The following is a TCR beta chain sequence with its context. This sample was included in a study of OX40 agonist ivuxolimab in advanced cancers. The method was immunoSEQ multiplex PCR; TCRdb's version includes in-frame clones alone and lacks a portion of them. Among about 77,000 clones listed, less than 90% were seen once. The CDR3 length is 11 residues. Germline V gene sequence: CDR1 KGHSH, CDR2 LQKENI. Trimming removed 2 bases from V and 13 bases from J, with 9 bases in between. This rearrangement joins TRBV18 to TRBJ2-4, with D hard to call. Here the sequenced sample was CD4+ or CD8+ T cells sorted from blood, taken in a trial of the OX40 agonist ivuxolimab. The origin of this receptor is an adult with an advanced solid tumor such as melanoma, head and neck, liver or kidney cancer. CDR3 region: CASSPGDPQYF. Here the CDR3 DNA reads TGTGCCAGCTCACCAGGAGACCCCCAGTACTTC. The full variable domain, its missing parts supplied by reference TRBV18 and TRBJ2-4, is NAGVMQNPRHLVRRRGQEARLRCSPMKGHSHVYWYRQLPEEGLKFMVYLQKENIIDESGMPKERFSAEFPKEGPSILRIQQVVRGDSAAYFCASSPGDPQYFGAGTRLSVL.